Shown below are 24 T cell receptor beta chains from a single sample sequenced in a study of CD8+ T cells in alopecia areata. RNA, once extracted, was reverse transcribed into cDNA for use as the sequencing template. Libraries were prepared by immunoSEQ multiplex PCR; TCRdb keeps only in-frame clonotypes and omits some of them. The top ten clones hold 3% to 3.5% of a sample with 150,000 to 250,000 clones, roughly three fifths of them seen once. Treatment here: oral pan-JAK inhibitor, 5-10 mg twice daily. This material consisted of CD4+ T cells sorted from blood, taken at week 4, from a patient treated with tofacitinib. Source of these receptors: a human donor with alopecia areata.

As DNA, the CDR3 is TGTGCCAGCAGCCATATACCGGGACTAGCTACAGAGACCCAGTACTTC. Its translation is CASSHIPGLATETQYF. The V and J genes are TRBV28 and TRBJ2-5; 9 nucleotides line up with TRBD2. This CDR3 spans 16 amino acids. Losses at the gene ends were 6 bases for V and 4 bases for J; bases not matched to a gene: 12. CDR1 and CDR2 (germline): MDHEN, SYDVKM.

V gene TRBV19 combines with J gene TRBJ1-5; 10 bases align to TRBD1. Germline CDR1 LNHDA, CDR2 SQIVND (reference sequence). CDR3 length equals 17 residues. With V trimmed by 5 bases and J by 3 bases, 10 bases remained unmatched. The CDR3 is CASSLPRDRGPNQPQHF. The CDR3, as DNA: TGTGCCAGTAGTCTCCCCCGGGACAGGGGCCCCAATCAGCCCCAGCATTTT.

This chain joins TRBV2 and TRBJ2-2; D gene ambiguous. With 5 bases removed from V and 6 bases from J, the gap between germline ends came to 7 bases. The CDR3 is made up of 12 amino acids. Germline V lookup: CDR1 SNHLY, CDR2 FYNNEI. CDR3 bases: TGTGCCAGCAGTCGTGATGCCGGGGAGCTGTTTTTT. It specifies CASSRDAGELFF.

The chain recombines TRBV29-1 with TRBJ1-2, with 8 bases that match TRBD1. The V segment lost 4 bases and the J segment 4 bases; nucleotides outside the gene matches: 5. CDR3 size: 13 residues. CDR1 is SQVTM, CDR2 ANQGSEA, per germline. The CDR3 DNA is TGCAGCGTTGGTGACAGGGGCTTCTATGGCTACACCTTC. It specifies CSVGDRGFYGYTF.

V gene TRBV29-1 combines with J gene TRBJ1-2, with 9 bases fitting TRBD1. The length of the CDR3 is 13 residues. Germline CDR1 SQVTM, CDR2 ANQGSEA. The V segment lost 7 bases and the J segment 5 bases; nucleotides outside the gene matches: 8. The CDR3 spells CSDLPGQGYGYTF. Written as DNA, the CDR3 is TGCAGCGACCTCCCGGGACAGGGATATGGCTACACCTTC.

This clone came up a few times. V is TRBV29-1 and J is TRBJ1-1; D not certain. The CDR3 extends over 12 amino acids. Germline V lookup: CDR1 SQVTM, CDR2 ANQGSEA. V lost 6 bases, J lost 0 bases, and 8 bases lay in between. CDR3 nucleotides: TGCAGCGTCCTCAGGCTGAACACTGAAGCTTTCTTT. Translated, it gives CSVLRLNTEAFF.

The rearrangement uses TRBV28 and TRBJ2-1; D is undetermined. The germline CDR1 and CDR2 sequences are MDHEN and SYDVKM. The CDR3 has 15 residues. V shed 8 bases and J shed 0 bases, with 14 bases lying between them. CDR3: CASFKGRSSYNEQFF. The CDR3 DNA reads as TGTGCCAGCTTTAAAGGCCGTAGCTCCTACAATGAGCAGTTCTTC. The full variable domain, its missing parts supplied by reference TRBV28 and TRBJ2-1, is DVKVTQSSRYLVKRTGEKVFLECVQDMDHENMFWYRQDPGLGLRLIYFSYDVKMKEKGDIPEGYSVSREKKERFSLILESASTNQTSMYLCASFKGRSSYNEQFFGPGTRLTVL.

The chain is built from TRBV30 and TRBJ2-1, with D perhaps matching TRBD1 or TRBD2 (5 bases each). The V gene lost 4 bases and the J gene lost 0 bases, with 10 bases spanning the gap. The CDR3 runs 14 residues. CDR1 is GTSNPN and CDR2 is SVGIG in the germline V gene (reference sequence). CDR3 sequence reads: CAWNPGSSYNEQFF. Written as DNA, the CDR3 is TGTGCCTGGAACCCAGGGAGCTCCTACAATGAGCAGTTCTTC.

This clone turned up a few times. This chain uses TRBV29-1 with TRBJ2-5; no reliable D call. Germline assignment: CDR1 SQVTM and CDR2 ANQGSEA. V gave up 4 bases and J gave up 5 bases, with 8 bases separating them. This CDR3 has 11 amino acids. The CDR3 sequence: CSVGVMETQYF. DNA of the CDR3: TGCAGCGTTGGAGTGATGGAGACCCAGTACTTC.

The genes are TRBV5-1 and TRBJ2-2, with TRBD1 as a possible D gene (5 bases). The germline V gene encodes CDR1 SGHRS and CDR2 YFSETQ. V was clipped by 4 bases and J by 8 bases, with 15 bases between them. The CDR3 is made up of 14 amino acids. CDR3: CASSPEGVLGELFF. The CDR3 DNA reads as TGCGCCAGCAGCCCGGAAGGGGTGTTAGGGGAGCTGTTTTTT.

Comments on this clone: The junction departs from germline at one end; a sequencing error may be responsible. This chain links TRBV2 with TRBJ1-4; D uncertain. CDR3 length: 15 residues. CDR1 is SNHLY and CDR2 is FYNNEI in the germline V gene. The CDR3 sequence: CASSAFQTTNEKLFF. The CDR3 DNA reads TGTGCCAGCAGCGCCTTCCAAACAACAAATGAAAAACTGTTTTTT.

This clone was found a few times. The chain couples TRBV29-1 to TRBJ1-2; D remains ambiguous. V was trimmed by 4 bases and J by 2 bases, leaving 8 bases between them. Germline V gene data show CDR1 as SQVTM and CDR2 as ANQGSEA. The CDR3 loop spans 12 amino acids. CDR3 DNA: TGCAGCGTTGGGGGAGGAAACTATGGCTACACCTTC. Translation: CSVGGGNYGYTF.

This clone was seen more than once but under ten times. As DNA, the CDR3 is TGCGCCAGCAGCCAAGATCGGAGGGGAACGCAGTATTTT. Protein product: CASSQDRRGTQYF. This rearrangement joins TRBV4-1 to TRBJ2-3; maybe TRBD2 (6 bases). The CDR3 covers 13 residues. V was shortened by 0 bases and J by 9 bases, with 10 bases between the two germline ends. Germline values: CDR1 MGHRA, CDR2 YSYEKL.

The chain combines TRBV4-1 with TRBJ2-7, with TRBD1 as a possible D gene (5 bases). This CDR3 has 15 amino acids. V dropped 0 bases and J dropped 5 bases, with 14 bases sitting between them. Germline CDR1 reads MGHRA; CDR2 reads YSYEKL. CDR3 sequence: CASSQDYGRVDEQYF. For the CDR3, the DNA is TGCGCCAGCAGCCAAGATTATGGCAGGGTGGACGAGCAGTACTTC.

The chain's CDR3 is CASSPLLAGVPSTDTQYF. CDR3 bases: TGTGCCAGCAGCCCTCTGCTAGCGGGGGTACCTAGCACAGATACGCAGTATTTT. The J gene is TRBJ2-3, the V gene TRBV7-9; TRBD2 agrees at 10 bases. Germline assignment: CDR1 SEHNR and CDR2 FQNEAQ (reference sequence). V shed 5 bases and J 0 bases; nucleotides not matched to a gene: 11. This CDR3 has 18 residues. The full variable domain, rest sourced from reference TRBV7-9 and TRBJ2-3, is DTGVSQNPRHKITKRGQNVTFRCDPISEHNRLYWYRQTLGQGPEFLTYFQNEAQLEKSRLLSDRFSAERPKGSFSTLEIQRTEQGDSAMYLCASSPLLAGVPSTDTQYFGPGTRLTVL.

The chain uses TRBV27 and TRBJ1-2; 7 bases are a match to TRBD1. V dropped 5 bases and J dropped 7; count of bases not matched to a gene: 25. The CDR3 is made up of 19 amino acids. The V gene's germline CDR1 is MNHEY and CDR2 SMNVEV (reference sequence). As DNA, the CDR3 is TGTGCCAGCAGTCCCACCCCAACCAGGTTGACAGGGAGGGACTCTGGCTACACCTTC. Protein product: CASSPTPTRLTGRDSGYTF.

This sequence joins TRBV29-1 and TRBJ1-2, with D unclear. The CDR3 runs to 12 residues. Trimming removed 4 bases at V and 3 bases at J, with 9 bases between. Per the germline V gene, CDR1 is SQVTM and CDR2 is ANQGSEA. The CDR3 nucleotides are TGCAGCGTTGGCCCGGTTGACTATGGCTACACCTTC. It yields the protein CSVGPVDYGYTF.

The V call is TRBV4-3, the J call TRBJ1-5; D possibly corresponds to TRBD1 (5 bases). This CDR3 has 13 amino acids. Germline V gene data show CDR1 as LGHNA and CDR2 as YSLEER. V lost 4 bases to trimming and J lost 5 bases, with 9 bases between them. In DNA, the CDR3 is TGCGCCAGCAGCCTGAGGGGTTATCAGCCCCAGCATTTT. Translating gives CASSLRGYQPQHF.

This rearrangement joins TRBV29-1 to TRBJ2-7; 8 bases line up with TRBD2. V shed 6 bases, J shed 4 bases, and the junction held 14 bases outside the gene matches. The CDR3 has 15 residues. Germline V CDR1 and CDR2: SQVTM, ANQGSEA. CDR3 nucleotides: TGCAGCGTGGGCTTTGTTGGGACTAGGGGGTACGAGCAGTACTTC. Translation gives CSVGFVGTRGYEQYF.

The chain joins TRBV29-1 to TRBJ1-4; weak D call: TRBD1 (6 bases). Germline CDR1 and CDR2: SQVTM and ANQGSEA. The V end lost 4 bases, the J end lost 15 bases, and 15 bases lay between the germline ends. CDR3 size: 11 residues. CDR3 residues: CSVAGGPDVFF. The CDR3 DNA is TGCAGCGTTGCTGGGGGGCCGGATGTGTTTTTT.

V gene TRBV7-9 combines with J gene TRBJ1-1; 7 bases line up with TRBD1. The CDR3 loop spans 15 amino acids. Looked up from germline, CDR1 is SEHNR and CDR2 is FQNEAQ (reference sequence). The V segment lost 4 bases and the J segment 4 bases; nucleotides outside the gene matches: 9. This chain's CDR3 is CASSSRGSGGTEAFF. CDR3 coding DNA: TGTGCCAGCAGCTCGCGGGGTTCAGGGGGCACTGAAGCTTTCTTT.

This rearrangement joins TRBV29-1 to TRBJ2-1; D is uncertain. V lost 5 bases and J 6 bases, leaving 2 bases between the germline ends. Per germline, CDR1 SQVTM and CDR2 ANQGSEA. The length of the CDR3 is 9 residues. For the CDR3, the DNA is TGCAGCGTTAGCAATGAGCAGTTCTTC. It is translated as CSVSNEQFF.

This clone has just one count. This chain links TRBV20-1 with TRBJ2-5; D is perhaps TRBD1 (5 bases). Trimming cost V 6 bases and J 9 bases, with 14 bases left between them. The CDR3 has 11 amino acids. Germline assignment: CDR1 DFQATT and CDR2 SNEGSKA (reference sequence). CDR3 sequence reads: CSAGGMGPQYF. CDR3 nucleotides: TGCAGTGCGGGTGGAATGGGGCCCCAGTACTTC.

This rearrangement joins TRBV5-4 to TRBJ1-4, with 10 positions matching TRBD1. Germline CDR1 SGHNT, CDR2 YYREEE (reference sequence). The CDR3 runs to 16 residues. The V segment lost 4 bases and the J segment 7 bases; nucleotides outside the gene matches: 10. The CDR3, as DNA: TGTGCCAGCAGCCCAAGCCGGGACAGGGGTGGTGAAAAACTGTTTTTT. Protein: CASSPSRDRGGEKLFF.